The 5 T cell receptor beta chains in this list originate from one sample, sequenced in a study of shared clonotypes between healthy human individuals. Profiled with immunoSEQ multiplex PCR; TCRdb holds only in-frame clones, not every one. In the table there are 1.5 million to 2.5 million clones, about 95% of which are singletons. Naive CD8 cells were CD45RO-negative, positively selected for CCR7, excluding terminally differentiated effector memory CD45RA+ cells. Specimen: naive CD8+ T cells sorted from blood. The receptors originated from a man aged 18 to 35 in good health.

The chain has TRBV12-5 and TRBJ1-2; 11 positions agree with TRBD1. The germline gives CDR1 LGHNT, CDR2 FRNRAP. The CDR3 contains 16 residues. V lost 3 bases and J lost 5; bases outside the gene matches: 8. The CDR3 region is CASGFFSDRGLYGYTF. DNA of the CDR3: TGTGCTAGTGGTTTCTTTTCGGACAGGGGGCTGTATGGCTACACCTTC.

The V and J genes are TRBV13 and TRBJ1-4; no clear D. The CDR3 has 13 residues. CDR1 and CDR2 (germline): PRHDT, FYEKMQ (reference sequence). The V end lost 5 bases, the J end lost 5 bases, and 9 bases lay between the germline ends. The CDR3 nucleotides are TGTGCCAGCAGCCGCCACGAGAATGAAAAACTGTTTTTT. It is translated as CASSRHENEKLFF.

The rearrangement joins TRBV5-1 to TRBJ1-2; 8 nucleotides align to TRBD1. The CDR3 spans 12 residues. Looked up from germline, CDR1 is SGHRS and CDR2 is YFSETQ. V lost 7 bases to trimming and J lost 2 bases; unmatched junction nucleotides: 1. The CDR3 nucleotides are TGCGCCAGCCAGGGGGCGAACTATGGCTACACCTTC. Translation: CASQGANYGYTF.

The chain links TRBV7-8 to TRBJ2-7, with 10 bases identical to TRBD2. J was trimmed by 4 bases and V by 5 bases; bases with no gene match: 11. Germline CDR1 reads SGHVS; CDR2 reads FQNEAQ. CDR3 length equals 16 residues. The DNA for the CDR3 is TGTGCCAGCAGCCTAATAGCGGGAGGCCTTAAATACGAGCAGTACTTC. Its protein product is CASSLIAGGLKYEQYF.

This clone has just one count. The chain combines TRBV29-1 with TRBJ1-1; 12 nucleotides agree with TRBD1. The junction had 15 bases not matched to a gene; V was cut back by 4 bases and J by 6 bases. The CDR3 is 17 residues long. Germline lookup yields CDR1 SQVTM and CDR2 ANQGSEA. DNA for the CDR3: TGCAGCGTTGTATTGGGACAGGGGGCTAAAATGTTTCCTGAAGCTTTCTTT. It yields the protein CSVVLGQGAKMFPEAFF.